This T cell receptor (beta chain) was sequenced in a study of T cell responses to AZD1222 COVID-19 vaccine. The germline V gene encodes CDR1 SNHLY and CDR2 FYNNEI. The CDR3 consists of 13 residues. The junction had 5 bases not matched to a gene; V was cut back by 7 bases and J by 3 bases. Assay used: immunoSEQ multiplex PCR; TCRdb lists only in-frame clones, some missing. The sample has around 100,000 clones, 70% to 90% seen once. The sample holds a few counts of this clone. The J gene is TRBJ1-2, the V gene TRBV2, with 7 bases identical to TRBD1. The TCR comes from an adult in good health. The sequencing used peripheral blood, collected on day 0 of AZD1222 vaccination. CDR3 region: CASIWDSYYGYTF. The CDR3 region has the DNA TGTGCCAGCATTTGGGACAGCTACTATGGCTACACCTTC.